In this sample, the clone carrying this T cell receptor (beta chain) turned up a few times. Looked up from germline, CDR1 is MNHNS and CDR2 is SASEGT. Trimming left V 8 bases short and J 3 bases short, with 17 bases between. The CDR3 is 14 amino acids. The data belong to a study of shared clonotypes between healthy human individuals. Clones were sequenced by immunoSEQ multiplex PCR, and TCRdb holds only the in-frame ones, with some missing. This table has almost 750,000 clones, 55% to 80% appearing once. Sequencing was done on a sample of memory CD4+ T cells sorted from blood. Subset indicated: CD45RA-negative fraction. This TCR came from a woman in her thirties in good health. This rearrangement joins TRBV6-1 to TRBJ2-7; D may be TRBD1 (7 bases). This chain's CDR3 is CASRRSQGGYEQYF. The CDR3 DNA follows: TGTGCCAGCCGGAGGAGTCAGGGGGGCTACGAGCAGTACTTC.